The rows below give T cell receptor beta chains drawn from one sample of a study of CD8 T cells in ankylosing spondylitis. From the 5' RACE reads, TCRdb called clonotypes with MiXCR, one entry per CDR3 protein. The profile shows hundreds of thousands of distinct CDR3 sequences, 12% of them singletons. The sample consisted of blood, either unsorted or a sorted T cell fraction (not recorded which). The source is a male donor with ankylosing spondylitis. Both conserved end residues are part of each CDR3. Each record gives: D gene, V gene, clone size, J gene, CDR3 protein, CDR3 DNA. A D gene is named only where the DNA matches it firmly. Only part of the rows carry a size: once, few, many, or a class if the clone is expanded.

D gene: TRBD1; V gene: TRBV5-5; clone size: -; J gene: TRBJ1-2; CDR3 protein: CASSLLRTSGQGPYGYTF; CDR3 DNA: TGTGCCAGCAGCTTGTTAAGGACCAGCGGACAGGGTCCCTATGGCTACACCTTC
D gene: -; V gene: TRBV7-2; clone size: many; J gene: TRBJ2-3; CDR3 protein: CASSSGTPQDTQYF; CDR3 DNA: TGTGCCAGCAGCTCCGGGACTCCTCAAGATACGCAGTATTTT
D gene: -; V gene: TRBV5-1; clone size: -; J gene: TRBJ2-1; CDR3 protein: CASSLVGHNNEQFF; CDR3 DNA: TGCGCCAGCAGCTTGGTAGGACACAACAATGAGCAGTTCTTC
D gene: -; V gene: TRBV5-1; clone size: few; J gene: TRBJ2-7; CDR3 protein: CASSRRGGSDYEQYF; CDR3 DNA: TGCGCCAGCAGCCGGCGAGGGGGATCGGACTACGAGCAGTACTTC
D gene: TRBD1; V gene: TRBV5-1; clone size: few; J gene: TRBJ2-7; CDR3 protein: CASSPTGNTYEQYF; CDR3 DNA: TGCGCCAGCAGCCCGACAGGGAACACCTACGAGCAGTACTTC
D gene: -; V gene: TRBV12-3/TRBV12-4; clone size: -; J gene: TRBJ1-2; CDR3 protein: CASSLGAGIYGYTF; CDR3 DNA: TGTGCCAGCAGTTTAGGGGCAGGTATTTATGGCTACACCTTC
D gene: TRBD1; V gene: TRBV20-1; clone size: few; J gene: TRBJ2-7; CDR3 protein: CSPGTGTYEQYF; CDR3 DNA: TGCAGTCCTGGGACAGGCACCTACGAGCAGTACTTC
D gene: -; V gene: TRBV2; clone size: many; J gene: TRBJ2-1; CDR3 protein: CASIWGGDEQFF; CDR3 DNA: TGTGCCAGCATTTGGGGGGGCGATGAGCAGTTCTTC
D gene: -; V gene: TRBV7-2; clone size: few; J gene: TRBJ1-5; CDR3 protein: CASSFRVGSEQPQHF; CDR3 DNA: TGTGCCAGCAGCTTTAGGGTAGGGTCCGAACAGCCCCAGCATTTT
D gene: TRBD1; V gene: TRBV20-1; clone size: many; J gene: TRBJ1-2; CDR3 protein: CSASRGRTSGYTF; CDR3 DNA: TGCAGTGCTAGCAGGGGGCGTACCTCTGGCTACACCTTC
D gene: -; V gene: TRBV7-2; clone size: many; J gene: TRBJ2-3; CDR3 protein: CASSFARHTDTQYF; CDR3 DNA: TGTGCCAGCAGCTTCGCCAGACACACAGATACGCAGTATTTT
D gene: -; V gene: TRBV9; clone size: few; J gene: TRBJ2-2; CDR3 protein: CASSVFMSAGELFF; CDR3 DNA: TGTGCCAGCAGCGTATTTATGTCGGCCGGGGAGCTGTTTTTT
D gene: TRBD2; V gene: TRBV12-3/TRBV12-4; clone size: -; J gene: TRBJ2-1; CDR3 protein: CASSFRAGDYNEQFF; CDR3 DNA: TGTGCCAGCAGTTTCAGAGCGGGGGACTACAATGAGCAGTTCTTC
D gene: -; V gene: TRBV20-1; clone size: many; J gene: TRBJ1-1; CDR3 protein: CSADNGKVEAFF; CDR3 DNA: TGCAGTGCCGACAACGGCAAGGTTGAAGCTTTCTTT
D gene: -; V gene: TRBV18; clone size: many; J gene: TRBJ2-2; CDR3 protein: CASSPPLRGTGELFF; CDR3 DNA: TGTGCCAGCTCACCACCTTTGAGGGGAACCGGGGAGCTGTTTTTT
D gene: -; V gene: TRBV9; clone size: once; J gene: TRBJ2-1; CDR3 protein: CASSVVQDSHRGSYNEQFF; CDR3 DNA: TGTGCCAGCAGCGTAGTCCAGGACTCCCACCGAGGTTCCTACAATGAGCAGTTCTTC
D gene: TRBD1; V gene: TRBV12-3/TRBV12-4; clone size: -; J gene: TRBJ1-2; CDR3 protein: CASSSLTGGNGYTF; CDR3 DNA: TGTGCCAGCAGTTCTCTGACAGGGGGTAATGGCTACACCTTC
D gene: TRBD2; V gene: TRBV30; clone size: -; J gene: TRBJ2-3; CDR3 protein: CAWTPGGWGTDTQYF; CDR3 DNA: TGTGCCTGGACCCCGGGAGGTTGGGGCACAGATACGCAGTATTTT
D gene: -; V gene: TRBV20-1; clone size: -; J gene: TRBJ1-2; CDR3 protein: CSAARHSYGYTF; CDR3 DNA: TGCAGTGCTGCTCGACATAGCTATGGCTACACCTTC
D gene: TRBD2; V gene: TRBV12-3/TRBV12-4; clone size: few; J gene: TRBJ2-5; CDR3 protein: CASITGAGVRQETQYF; CDR3 DNA: TGTGCCAGCATCACCGGGGCGGGAGTACGACAAGAGACCCAGTACTTC
D gene: TRBD1; V gene: TRBV5-1; clone size: few; J gene: TRBJ2-7; CDR3 protein: CASSLVYRDSEQYF; CDR3 DNA: TGCGCCAGCAGCTTGGTGTACAGGGACAGCGAGCAGTACTTC
D gene: TRBD2; V gene: TRBV18; clone size: -; J gene: TRBJ2-3; CDR3 protein: CASSPLAGGRIDTQYF; CDR3 DNA: TGTGCCAGCTCACCACTAGCGGGGGGCCGGATAGATACGCAGTATTTT
D gene: -; V gene: TRBV6-1; clone size: few; J gene: TRBJ1-1; CDR3 protein: CASSAQKVEFTEAFF; CDR3 DNA: TGTGCCAGCAGTGCCCAGAAGGTAGAATTCACTGAAGCTTTCTTT
D gene: -; V gene: TRBV27; clone size: -; J gene: TRBJ2-1; CDR3 protein: CASSSRTTLLFSYNEQFF; CDR3 DNA: TGTGCCAGCAGTTCGAGGACCACTTTACTCTTCTCCTACAATGAGCAGTTCTTC
D gene: -; V gene: TRBV7-2; clone size: few; J gene: TRBJ1-5; CDR3 protein: CASTLVGLSNQPQHF; CDR3 DNA: TGTGCCAGCACCCTGGTCGGGTTAAGCAATCAGCCCCAGCATTTT
D gene: -; V gene: TRBV5-1; clone size: many; J gene: TRBJ1-1; CDR3 protein: CASSLVHGNTEAFF; CDR3 DNA: TGCGCCAGCAGCTTGGTGCACGGGAACACTGAAGCTTTCTTT
D gene: TRBD1; V gene: TRBV4-2; clone size: few; J gene: TRBJ1-4; CDR3 protein: CASSHPDRGANEKLFF; CDR3 DNA: TGTGCCAGCAGCCATCCCGACAGGGGAGCAAACGAAAAACTGTTTTTT
D gene: -; V gene: TRBV20-1; clone size: many; J gene: TRBJ2-7; CDR3 protein: CSARDLVTYEQYF; CDR3 DNA: TGCAGTGCTAGAGATCTAGTAACCTACGAGCAGTACTTC
D gene: TRBD2; V gene: TRBV7-7; clone size: -; J gene: TRBJ2-3; CDR3 protein: CASSLGTSADTQYF; CDR3 DNA: TGTGCTAGCAGCTTGGGGACTAGCGCGGATACGCAGTATTTT
D gene: -; V gene: TRBV20-1; clone size: -; J gene: TRBJ1-1; CDR3 protein: CSAFPQAAAMNTEAFF; CDR3 DNA: TGCAGTGCTTTTCCACAGGCCGCCGCCATGAACACTGAAGCTTTCTTT
D gene: -; V gene: TRBV10-3; clone size: many; J gene: TRBJ1-5; CDR3 protein: CAISDSNQPQHF; CDR3 DNA: TGTGCCATCAGTGATTCGAATCAGCCCCAGCATTTT
D gene: -; V gene: TRBV20-1; clone size: few; J gene: TRBJ1-2; CDR3 protein: CSARDIRDGYGYTF; CDR3 DNA: TGCAGTGCTAGAGATATCCGGGACGGCTATGGCTACACCTTC
D gene: -; V gene: TRBV10-3; clone size: few; J gene: TRBJ2-2; CDR3 protein: CAISEPRRDPGELFF; CDR3 DNA: TGTGCCATCAGTGAGCCCCGGCGAGACCCCGGGGAGCTGTTTTTT
D gene: TRBD2; V gene: TRBV20-1; clone size: -; J gene: TRBJ2-5; CDR3 protein: CSARDWSSGSPLQETQYF; CDR3 DNA: TGCAGTGCTAGAGATTGGTCTAGCGGGAGTCCCCTCCAAGAGACCCAGTACTTC
D gene: -; V gene: TRBV7-9; clone size: -; J gene: TRBJ2-3; CDR3 protein: CASRSGTGPGDTQYF; CDR3 DNA: TGTGCCAGCAGATCCGGGACCGGGCCTGGGGATACGCAGTATTTT